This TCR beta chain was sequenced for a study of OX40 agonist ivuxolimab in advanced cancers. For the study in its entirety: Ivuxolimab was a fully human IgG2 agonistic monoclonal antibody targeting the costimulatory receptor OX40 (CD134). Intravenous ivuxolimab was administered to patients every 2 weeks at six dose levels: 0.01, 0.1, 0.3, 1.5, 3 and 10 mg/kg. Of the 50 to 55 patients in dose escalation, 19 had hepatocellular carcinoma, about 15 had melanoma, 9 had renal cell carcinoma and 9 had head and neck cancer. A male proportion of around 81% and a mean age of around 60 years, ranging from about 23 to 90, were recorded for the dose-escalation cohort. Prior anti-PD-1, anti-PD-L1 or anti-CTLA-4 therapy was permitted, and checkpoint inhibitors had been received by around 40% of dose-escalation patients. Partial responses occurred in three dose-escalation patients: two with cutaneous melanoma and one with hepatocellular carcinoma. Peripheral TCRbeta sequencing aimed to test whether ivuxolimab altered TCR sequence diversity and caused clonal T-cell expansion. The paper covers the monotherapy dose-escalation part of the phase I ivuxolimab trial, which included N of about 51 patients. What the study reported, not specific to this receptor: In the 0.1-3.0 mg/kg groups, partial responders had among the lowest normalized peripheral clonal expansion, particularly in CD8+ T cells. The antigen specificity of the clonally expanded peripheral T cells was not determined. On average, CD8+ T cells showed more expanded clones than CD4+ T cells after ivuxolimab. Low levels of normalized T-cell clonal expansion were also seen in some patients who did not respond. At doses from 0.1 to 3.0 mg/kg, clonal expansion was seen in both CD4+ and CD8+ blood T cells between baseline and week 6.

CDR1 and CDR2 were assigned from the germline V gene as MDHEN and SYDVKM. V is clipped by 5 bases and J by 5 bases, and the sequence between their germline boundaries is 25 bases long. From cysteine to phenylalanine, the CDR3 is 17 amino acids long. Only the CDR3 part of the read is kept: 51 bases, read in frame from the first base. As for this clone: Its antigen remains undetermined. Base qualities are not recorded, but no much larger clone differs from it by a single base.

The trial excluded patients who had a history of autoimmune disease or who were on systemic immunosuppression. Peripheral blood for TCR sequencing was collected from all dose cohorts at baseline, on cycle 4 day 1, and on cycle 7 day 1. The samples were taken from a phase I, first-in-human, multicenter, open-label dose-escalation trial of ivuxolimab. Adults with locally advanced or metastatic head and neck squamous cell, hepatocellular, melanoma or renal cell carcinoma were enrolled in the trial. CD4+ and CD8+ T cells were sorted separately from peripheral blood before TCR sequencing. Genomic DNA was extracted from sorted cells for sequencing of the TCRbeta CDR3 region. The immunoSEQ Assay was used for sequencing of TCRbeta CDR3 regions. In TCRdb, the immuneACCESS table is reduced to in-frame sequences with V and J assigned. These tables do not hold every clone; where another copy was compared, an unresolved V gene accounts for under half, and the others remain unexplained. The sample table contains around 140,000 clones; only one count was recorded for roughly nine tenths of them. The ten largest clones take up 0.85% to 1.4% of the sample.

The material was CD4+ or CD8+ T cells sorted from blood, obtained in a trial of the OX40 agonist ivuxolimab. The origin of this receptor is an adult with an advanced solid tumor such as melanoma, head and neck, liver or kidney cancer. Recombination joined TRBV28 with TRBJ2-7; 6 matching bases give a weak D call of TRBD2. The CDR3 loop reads CASSPPGVLGELHEQYF. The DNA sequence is TGTGCCAGCAGTCCCCCGGGGGTCCTAGGGGAACTCCACGAGCAGTACTTC.